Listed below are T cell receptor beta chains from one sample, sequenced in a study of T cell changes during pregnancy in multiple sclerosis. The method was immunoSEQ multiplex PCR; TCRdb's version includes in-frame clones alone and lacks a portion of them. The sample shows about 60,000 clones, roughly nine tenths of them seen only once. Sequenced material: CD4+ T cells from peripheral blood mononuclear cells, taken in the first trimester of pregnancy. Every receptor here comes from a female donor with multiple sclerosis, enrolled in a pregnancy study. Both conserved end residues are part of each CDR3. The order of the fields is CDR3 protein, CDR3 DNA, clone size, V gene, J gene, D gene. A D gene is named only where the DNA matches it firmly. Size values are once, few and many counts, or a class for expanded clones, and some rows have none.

cdr3_aa: CASSPGQTYNSPLHF
cdr3_nt: TGTGCCAGCAGCCCTGGACAAACCTATAATTCACCCCTCCACTTT
clone_size: .
v_call: TRBV7-2
j_call: TRBJ1-6
d_call: .

cdr3_aa: CASSLVRGFTYF
cdr3_nt: TGTGCCAGCAGCTTAGTCCGGGGGTTTACGTACTTC
clone_size: few
v_call: TRBV7-2
j_call: TRBJ2-7
d_call: .

cdr3_aa: CASSSRRDRGGEQYF
cdr3_nt: TGTGCCAGTAGTAGCCGGAGGGACAGGGGCGGCGAGCAGTACTTC
clone_size: .
v_call: TRBV19
j_call: TRBJ2-7
d_call: TRBD1

cdr3_aa: CASSPQGTRSGNTIYF
cdr3_nt: TGTGCCAGCTCACCACAAGGGACTCGATCTGGAAACACCATATATTTT
clone_size: .
v_call: TRBV18
j_call: TRBJ1-3
d_call: .

cdr3_aa: CASSLRWGGPEAFF
cdr3_nt: TGTGCCAGCAGTCTCCGATGGGGGGGTCCTGAAGCTTTCTTT
clone_size: .
v_call: TRBV27
j_call: TRBJ1-1
d_call: .

cdr3_aa: CASSQDPASGRSDTQYF
cdr3_nt: TGTGCCAGCAGCCAAGACCCGGCTAGCGGGAGGTCAGATACGCAGTATTTT
clone_size: .
v_call: TRBV4-2
j_call: TRBJ2-3
d_call: TRBD2

cdr3_aa: CASSLVFSGANVLTF
cdr3_nt: TGCGCCAGCAGCTTGGTCTTCTCTGGGGCCAACGTCCTGACTTTC
clone_size: .
v_call: TRBV5-1
j_call: TRBJ2-6
d_call: .

cdr3_aa: CDEGRGPQETQYF
cdr3_nt: TGTGATGAGGGGCGGGGGCCACAAGAGACCCAGTACTTC
clone_size: .
v_call: TRBV19
j_call: TRBJ2-5
d_call: .

cdr3_aa: CASNSPLRGYTEAFF
cdr3_nt: TGTGCCAGCAATTCCCCTCTCAGGGGATACACTGAAGCTTTCTTT
clone_size: .
v_call: TRBV6-5
j_call: TRBJ1-1
d_call: .

cdr3_aa: CASGVGQITEAFF
cdr3_nt: TGTGCTAGTGGCGTTGGACAGATCACTGAAGCTTTCTTT
clone_size: .
v_call: TRBV12-5
j_call: TRBJ1-1
d_call: .

cdr3_aa: CASSPWDRPYEQYF
cdr3_nt: TGTGCCAGCAGCCCCTGGGACAGACCCTACGAGCAGTACTTC
clone_size: many
v_call: TRBV11-3
j_call: TRBJ2-7
d_call: TRBD1

cdr3_aa: CASSLAAGADGYTF
cdr3_nt: TGTGCCAGCAGCTTAGCGGCAGGAGCGGATGGCTACACCTTC
clone_size: .
v_call: TRBV7-9
j_call: TRBJ1-2
d_call: .

cdr3_aa: CASSNSGVIAGELFF
cdr3_nt: TGTGCCAGTAGTAATAGCGGGGTTATCGCCGGGGAGCTGTTTTTT
clone_size: .
v_call: TRBV19
j_call: TRBJ2-2
d_call: TRBD2

cdr3_aa: CASSTRTGTNYGYTF
cdr3_nt: TGTGCCAGCAGTACCCGGACAGGGACAAACTATGGCTACACCTTC
clone_size: .
v_call: TRBV6-5
j_call: TRBJ1-2
d_call: TRBD1

cdr3_aa: CASKVTGVVETQYF
cdr3_nt: TGTGCCAGTAAGGTGACAGGGGTGGTCGAGACCCAGTACTTC
clone_size: .
v_call: TRBV19
j_call: TRBJ2-5
d_call: TRBD1

cdr3_aa: CASSQGVGGGAPGEQFF
cdr3_nt: TGCGCCAGCAGCCAAGGGGTCGGCGGGGGGGCTCCTGGAGAGCAGTTCTTC
clone_size: .
v_call: TRBV4-3
j_call: TRBJ2-1
d_call: TRBD2

cdr3_aa: CSALQGILWGF
cdr3_nt: TGCAGTGCCCTACAGGGGATCCTATGGGGTTTT
clone_size: .
v_call: TRBV20-1
j_call: TRBJ1-1
d_call: TRBD1

cdr3_aa: CASSQRRGGGGPEAFF
cdr3_nt: TGCGCCAGCAGCCAAAGGAGGGGGGGCGGGGGTCCTGAAGCTTTCTTT
clone_size: .
v_call: TRBV4-3
j_call: TRBJ1-1
d_call: .

cdr3_aa: CASSSDRVGQPQHF
cdr3_nt: TGTGCCAGCAGCTCAGACAGGGTGGGCCAGCCCCAGCATTTT
clone_size: .
v_call: TRBV6-1
j_call: TRBJ1-5
d_call: TRBD1

cdr3_aa: CASSQETGLGYEQYF
cdr3_nt: TGCGCCAGCAGCCAAGAGACAGGGCTGGGGTACGAGCAGTACTTC
clone_size: .
v_call: TRBV4-1
j_call: TRBJ2-7
d_call: TRBD1

cdr3_aa: CASSLFWQGNQPQHF
cdr3_nt: TGTGCCAGCAGCTTATTCTGGCAGGGGAATCAGCCCCAGCATTTT
clone_size: once
v_call: TRBV7-2
j_call: TRBJ1-5
d_call: .

cdr3_aa: CASSSDRGDSPLHF
cdr3_nt: TGTGCCAGCAGCTCGGACAGGGGAGATTCACCCCTCCACTTT
clone_size: few
v_call: TRBV7-9
j_call: TRBJ1-6
d_call: TRBD1

cdr3_aa: CASSLDGGLNGYTF
cdr3_nt: TGTGCCAGCAGCTTAGATGGAGGGCTCAATGGCTACACCTTC
clone_size: .
v_call: TRBV7-3
j_call: TRBJ1-2
d_call: .

cdr3_aa: CASSSLDREAEAFF
cdr3_nt: TGTGCCAGCAGCTCCCTCGACAGGGAGGCTGAAGCTTTCTTT
clone_size: .
v_call: TRBV5-4
j_call: TRBJ1-1
d_call: TRBD1

cdr3_aa: CASSLQSGVQETQYF
cdr3_nt: TGTGCCAGCAGCCTCCAAAGCGGAGTCCAAGAGACCCAGTACTTC
clone_size: .
v_call: TRBV9
j_call: TRBJ2-5
d_call: .

cdr3_aa: CASSPERGGLRSYEQYF
cdr3_nt: TGTGCCAGCAGCCCTGAAAGAGGGGGCCTACGCTCCTACGAGCAGTACTTC
clone_size: .
v_call: TRBV14
j_call: TRBJ2-7
d_call: TRBD1

cdr3_aa: CASSPGILSYGYTF
cdr3_nt: TGTGCCAGCAGCCCCGGGATATTGAGTTATGGCTACACCTTC
clone_size: few
v_call: TRBV11-2
j_call: TRBJ1-2
d_call: .

cdr3_aa: CASSLRGDTQYF
cdr3_nt: TGTGCCAGCAGCTTACGAGGGGATACGCAGTATTTT
clone_size: .
v_call: TRBV13
j_call: TRBJ2-3
d_call: .

cdr3_aa: CASSPVGSGSYEQYF
cdr3_nt: TGTGCCAGCAGCCCCGTTGGGTCGGGTTCCTACGAGCAGTACTTC
clone_size: .
v_call: TRBV11-1
j_call: TRBJ2-7
d_call: .